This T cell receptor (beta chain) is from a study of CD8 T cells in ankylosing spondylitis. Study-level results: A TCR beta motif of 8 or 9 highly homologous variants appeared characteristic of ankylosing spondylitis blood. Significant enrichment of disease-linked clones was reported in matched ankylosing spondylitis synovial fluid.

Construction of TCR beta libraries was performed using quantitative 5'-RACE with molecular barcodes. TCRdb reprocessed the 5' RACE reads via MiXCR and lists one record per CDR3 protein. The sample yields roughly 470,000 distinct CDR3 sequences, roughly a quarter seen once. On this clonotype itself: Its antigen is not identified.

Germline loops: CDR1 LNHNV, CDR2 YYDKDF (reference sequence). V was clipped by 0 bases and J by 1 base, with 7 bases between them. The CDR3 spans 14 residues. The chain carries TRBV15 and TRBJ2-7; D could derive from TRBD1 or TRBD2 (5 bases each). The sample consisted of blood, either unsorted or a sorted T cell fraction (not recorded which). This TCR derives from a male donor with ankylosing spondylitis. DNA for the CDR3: TGTGCCACCAGCAGAGATGGGGGTTCCTACGAGCAGTACTTC. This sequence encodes CATSRDGGSYEQYF.